These 6 T cell receptor beta chains came from one sample sequenced in a study of blood T cell repertoires in COVID-19. TCRdb's table, derived via immunoSEQ multiplex PCR, lists solely in-frame clones and lacks some. Among around 67,000 clones listed, roughly 81% were seen once. Sequencing was carried out using peripheral blood. These receptors were taken from a human donor in a cohort sampled during active COVID-19.

The chain joins TRBV9 to TRBJ2-3; the match to TRBD2 covers 11 bases. Germline values: CDR1 SGDLS, CDR2 YYNGEE. J lost 4 bases, V lost 2 bases, and 3 bases had no gene match. This CDR3 region has 15 residues. CDR3 sequence: CASSVGTSGADTQYF. The CDR3 DNA is TGTGCCAGCAGCGTCGGGACTAGCGGAGCAGATACGCAGTATTTT.

The CDR3 is CASSLITGLATYEQYF. CDR3 sequence (DNA): TGTGCCAGCAGCTTAATTACGGGGTTGGCTACCTACGAGCAGTACTTC. The chain combines TRBV11-2 with TRBJ2-7, with D possibly TRBD2 on 5 matching bases. Germline-derived CDR1 and CDR2 are SGHAT and FQNNGV. Trimming took 2 bases from V and 2 from J, leaving 16 bases between them. The CDR3 extends over 16 amino acids. The full variable domain, in which reference TRBV11-2 and TRBJ2-7 provide the parts outside the CDR3, is EAGVAQSPRYKIIEKRQSVAFWCNPISGHATLYWYQQILGQGPKLLIQFQNNGVVDDSQLPKDRFSAERLKGVDSTLKIQPAKLEDSAVYLCASSLITGLATYEQYFGPGTRLTVT.

This clone was picked up a small number of times. The chain couples TRBV7-6 to TRBJ2-7, with 7 bases identical to TRBD1. Trimming removed 5 bases from V and 5 bases from J; junction bases left unmatched: 6. There are 13 residues in the CDR3. Germline CDR1 SGHVS, CDR2 FNYEAQ. The CDR3 protein is CASSMTGLHEQYF. The CDR3 DNA reads as TGTGCCAGCAGCATGACAGGGCTCCACGAGCAGTACTTC.

CDR3 DNA: TGTGCCAGCAGCTCAACAGGCGTCTATGGCTACACCTTC. Its protein is CASSSTGVYGYTF. The V gene is TRBV5-8, the J gene TRBJ1-2; D is perhaps TRBD1 (5 bases). This CDR3 has 13 amino acids. V was cut by 3 bases and J by 4 bases, with 10 bases left in between. CDR1 is SGHTS and CDR2 is YDEGEE in the germline V gene.

This chain joins TRBV14 and TRBJ2-7; perhaps TRBD1 as D (6 bases). This CDR3 comprises 13 residues. Trimming took off 8 bases at V and 3 bases at J, with 14 bases between the two ends. CDR1 and CDR2 from the germline V gene are SGHDN and FVKESK. This CDR3 is CASSPQGRYEQYF. CDR3 in DNA: TGTGCCAGCTCGCCGCAGGGGCGCTACGAGCAGTACTTC. The full variable domain, rest sourced from reference TRBV14 and TRBJ2-7, is EAGVTQFPSHSVIEKGQTVTLRCDPISGHDNLYWYRRVMGKEIKFLLHFVKESKQDESGMPNNRFLAERTGGTYSTLKVQPAELEDSGVYFCASSPQGRYEQYFGPGTRLTVT.

The chain links TRBV5-1 to TRBJ1-1; TRBD1 matches 7 bases. The CDR3 sequence is 17 residues long. Germline-derived CDR1 and CDR2 are SGHRS and YFSETQ. Trimming cost V 4 bases and J 3 bases; bases outside gene matches: 15. The CDR3 reads CASSLQQGLVSDTEAFF. Written as DNA, the CDR3 is TGCGCCAGCAGCCTGCAACAGGGGTTGGTGTCGGACACTGAAGCTTTCTTT.